The source of this T cell receptor beta chain is a study of post-analysis software for immune sequencing data. Study-level points and caveats: Among 5 or 6 TRBV segments more frequent in patients than controls were TRBV5-6, TRBV5-1 and TRBV20-1.

Unique molecular identifiers were carried by the TCR beta cDNA libraries. TCRdb reanalysed the PCR reads using MiXCR and keeps one entry per CDR3 protein. The sample yields roughly 700,000 distinct CDR3 sequences, roughly 27% seen once. This clonotype turned up a few times. Its antigen remains unidentified. CDR3 size: 15 residues. Germline-derived CDR1 and CDR2 are SGHTA and FQGNSA. V shed 5 bases and J 3 bases; nucleotides not matched to a gene: 6. This TCR came from a girl aged 5-17 years with multiple sclerosis. Specimen: blood. V usage is TRBV7-2 and J usage is TRBJ2-5; 10 positions agree with TRBD1. CDR3 DNA: TGTGCCAGCAGCCCTTATGGGACAGGGGAAGAGACCCAGTACTTC. Protein sequence: CASSPYGTGEETQYF. Full variable domain (remainder filled in from reference TRBV7-2 and TRBJ2-5): GAGVSQSPSNKVTEKGKDVELRCDPISGHTALYWYRQSLGQGLEFLIYFQGNSAPDKSGLPSDRFSAERTGGSVSTLTIQRTQQEDSAVYLCASSPYGTGEETQYFGPGTRLLVL.